This entry describes one TCR beta chain. In terms of age and location, participants ranged from roughly 18 to 100 years and lived in about two dozen US areas. This record belongs to a study of blood T cell repertoires in COVID-19. Study at large: Two negative PCRs, clearance, or symptom resolution were required of recovered Cohort 3 donors. PBMCs, B-cell-depleted T cells, or T cells were the source of the cDNA or gDNA that made up the material. COVID-19 samples, acute and convalescent, were from the United States, Italy and Spain.

Only in-frame clones appear in the TCRdb table, and some are missing; sequencing was by immunoSEQ multiplex PCR. The sample lists around 200,000 clones, 85% to 90% seen once, with roughly 3.2% in the top ten. CDR1 and CDR2 (germline): MGHRA, YSYEKL. V dropped 7 bases and J dropped 3; count of bases not matched to a gene: 11. CDR3 length equals 15 residues. Sequenced input: PBMCs or T cells enriched from blood (not recorded which). The chain is built from TRBV4-1 and TRBJ2-7, with TRBD2 identical over 8 bases. This TCR came from a woman between 45 and 65 years old in a cohort exposed to, infected with or recovered from COVID-19 (not recorded which). The CDR3 loop reads CASTRGPGGGYEQYF. For the CDR3, the DNA is TGCGCCAGCACCCGGGGCCCGGGGGGGGGCTACGAGCAGTACTTC.